This TCR beta chain was sequenced for a study of Ad26.COV2.S vaccination and SARS-CoV-2 variants. With regard to this clone: Its antigen is unidentified.

Broader study findings: Responses of T cells in total may have been underestimated by the TCR breadth and depth analyses.

Data came from immunoSEQ multiplex PCR; TCRdb stores just in-frame clones and leaves some out. Of about 350,000 clones listed, approximately 85% are singletons. Germline CDR1 and CDR2: SGHVS and FQNEAQ. Trimming removed 2 bases at V and 5 bases at J, with 6 bases between. The CDR3 spans 13 residues. Specified treatment: roughly 18 received Ad26.COV2.S at low or high dose, single or two shots; about 5 received placebo; per-sample allocation not given. Sampling was performed 63 days after the first vaccine or placebo injection. The sample in question was peripheral blood, obtained in a trial of Ad26.COV2.S vaccine versus placebo. This chain links TRBV7-8 with TRBJ2-2; D remains unclear. This TCR came from a person aged 18 to 65 who received the Ad26.COV2.S COVID-19 vaccine or a placebo. The CDR3 DNA sequence: TGTGCCAGCAGCTTAAGGAGTACCGGGGAGCTGTTTTTT. Translation gives CASSLRSTGELFF.